Included here is one TCR beta chain sequence, with context. Its antigen is as yet unknown. The data stem from a study of blood T cells in healthy people across ages. Whole-study results and caveats: CMV status of donors was unknown, possibly confounding expanded clonotype changes.

Germline-derived CDR1 and CDR2 are LNHDA and SQIVND (reference sequence). This CDR3 has 12 amino acids. Together with a sample-barcoded 5' primer, a J-beta primer mix was included in a second PCR lasting about 7 to 11 cycles. TCRdb fed the 5' RACE reads into MiXCR, producing one record per CDR3 protein. The table has about 830,000 distinct CDR3 sequences, under 80% seen once; the top ten hold around 30%. The origin of this receptor is a man aged 30 to 39 in good health. What was sequenced was blood. The chain combines TRBV19 with TRBJ2-7; the D is unclear. The J call may be faulty, since TRBJ2-5 better matches the DNA end. As DNA, the CDR3 is TGTGCCAGTAGTTGGAGTGGAGAGACCCAGTACTTC. Translated: CASSWSGETQYF.